These T cell receptor beta chains were read from a single sample in a study of PD-L1 blockade in urothelial cancer. Measured with immunoSEQ multiplex PCR; TCRdb has only the in-frame clones, and not every one. The sample yields some 50,000 clones, approximately 88% seen once. Sequencing was performed on PBMCs, taken around atezolizumab (anti-PD-L1) treatment. The receptors here all came from a woman aged 55-70 years with urothelial cancer. Each CDR3 is given with its conserved first and last residue. The D gene is left open where the match is weak. Only part of the rows carry a size: once, few, many, or a class if the clone is expanded.

>TRBJ1-1|.|.|TRBV9
TGTGCCAGCAGCGTAGCAGTGAACACTGAAGCTTTCTTT
CASSVAVNTEAFF
>TRBJ2-7|TRBD2|.|TRBV6-6
TGTGCCAGCAGTTACGCTAGCGGGAGGACTTACGAGCAGTACTTC
CASSYASGRTYEQYF
>TRBJ1-1|.|.|TRBV25-1
TGTGCCAGCAGTGAGCGTGACGGGTGGGACACTGAAGCTTTCTTT
CASSERDGWDTEAFF
>TRBJ2-2|TRBD2|.|TRBV5-4
TGTGCCAGCAGCTCCGGGGGTAGCGGGGTTAACACCGGGGAGCTGTTTTTT
CASSSGGSGVNTGELFF
>TRBJ2-1|.|.|TRBV6-4
TGTGCCAGCAGCGCGGACAGCTACAATGAGCAGTTCTTC
CASSADSYNEQFF
>TRBJ2-1|.|.|TRBV11-3
TGTGCCAGCAGCTTAGCAGGGGACTACAATGAGCAGTTCTTC
CASSLAGDYNEQFF
>TRBJ1-2|TRBD1|.|TRBV27
TGTGCCAGCAGTTGGGGAGGACAGGGCGGCTACACCTTC
CASSWGGQGGYTF
>TRBJ1-4|.|.|TRBV28
TGTGCCAGCGAGAAATCGGGTGCAACTAATGAAAAACTGTTTTTT
CASEKSGATNEKLFF
>TRBJ2-7|TRBD2|.|TRBV7-2
TGTGCCAGCAGCTCCCGCGGGGGCTACGAGCAGTACTTC
CASSSRGGYEQYF
>TRBJ1-5|.|.|TRBV28
TGTGCCAGCAGCCAGGGTTTTCAGCCCCAGCATTTT
CASSQGFQPQHF
>TRBJ2-5|.|.|TRBV4-1
TGCGCCAGCAGCCAAGATTCCTACCGGGTCGGAGCCTCCCAAGAGACCCAGTACTTC
CASSQDSYRVGASQETQYF
>TRBJ1-1|.|.|TRBV7-9
TGTGCCAGTCTGGTCGCGTACGGCACTGAAGCTTTCTTT
CASLVAYGTEAFF
>TRBJ2-2|.|.|TRBV14
TGTGCCAGCAGCCATAACTCGGGACTCATAACCGGGGAGCTGTTTTTT
CASSHNSGLITGELFF
>TRBJ2-3|TRBD2|once|TRBV7-9
TGTGCCAGCAGCTTAAGGACTAGCGGGCCTGGCACAGATACGCAGTATTTT
CASSLRTSGPGTDTQYF
>TRBJ1-4|TRBD1|.|TRBV6-5
TGTGCCAGCAGGAGGGGGCGAAATGAAAAACTGTTTTTT
CASRRGRNEKLFF
>TRBJ1-1|.|few|TRBV6-4
TGTGCCAGCAGTCCCGGGGGGGTGAACACTGAAGCTTTCTTT
CASSPGGVNTEAFF
>TRBJ2-7|TRBD2|.|TRBV28
TGTGCCAGCAGTTTTTATAGCGGGAGAGAGTTCTACGAGCAGTACTTC
CASSFYSGREFYEQYF
>TRBJ2-6|.|.|TRBV9
TGTGCCAGCAGCGTCACAATTTGGAGCTCTGGGGCCAACGTCCTGACTTTC
CASSVTIWSSGANVLTF
>TRBJ2-7|TRBD2|.|TRBV4-3
TGCGCCAGCAGCCAAGATGGTACCGGGAGGTTGGACGAGCAGTACTTC
CASSQDGTGRLDEQYF
>TRBJ1-2|.|.|TRBV4-3
TGCGCCAGCAGCCAAGAGTGGGGCCAGAACTATGGCTACACCTTC
CASSQEWGQNYGYTF
>TRBJ2-7|.|.|TRBV9
TGTGCCAGCAGCGGCGGGACTCAAGCCTACGAGCAGTACTTC
CASSGGTQAYEQYF
>TRBJ1-1|.|.|TRBV5-1
TGCGCCAGCAGCTTGATCGGTAACACTGAAGCTTTCTTT
CASSLIGNTEAFF
>TRBJ2-5|.|.|TRBV27
TGTGCCAGCAGCCAACCAATGGGGCAGGGAGGAGGAACCCAGTACTTC
CASSQPMGQGGGTQYF
>TRBJ2-1|TRBD2|.|TRBV7-2
TGTGCCAGCACCGCTAGCGGGGGGGATTACAATGAGCAGTTCTTC
CASTASGGDYNEQFF
>TRBJ1-1|.|.|TRBV12-5
TGTGCTAGTGGTTTGGTACTCCCCAGCGTCAATCCCAGGAGGGGCACTGAAGCTTTCTTT
CASGLVLPSVNPRRGTEAFF
>TRBJ2-7|TRBD1|.|TRBV5-1
TGCGCCAGCAGCACGGGACAGAGAACCTACGAGCAGTACTTC
CASSTGQRTYEQYF
>TRBJ2-7|TRBD2|once|TRBV7-9
TGTGCCAGCAGCTTAGACACCAGACGACTAGCGGGCCAATCCTACGAGCAGTACTTC
CASSLDTRRLAGQSYEQYF
>TRBJ1-5|.|.|TRBV6-5
TGTGCCAGCAGTCGTGAGGGCGGTCAGCCCCAGCATTTT
CASSREGGQPQHF
>TRBJ1-5|.|.|TRBV4-3
TGCGCCAGCAGCCAAAGGCCAGGGGTTAGCAATCAGCCCCAGCATTTT
CASSQRPGVSNQPQHF
>TRBJ2-1|.|.|TRBV7-8
TGTGCCAGCAGCTTAGGCCCGGGACAATGGACCTACAATGAGCAGTTCTTC
CASSLGPGQWTYNEQFF
>TRBJ2-1|.|.|TRBV20-1
TGCAGTGCTCTGACACTTAATGAGCAGTTCTTC
CSALTLNEQFF
>TRBJ1-1|.|few|TRBV2
TGTGCCAGCAAAATACAGGGTTTAGGGGCTTTCTTT
CASKIQGLGAFF
>TRBJ2-3|TRBD2|once|TRBV5-1
TGCGCCAGCAGGGCGACTAGCGGGGCTCCACGGGATACGCAGTATTTT
CASRATSGAPRDTQYF
>TRBJ2-1|TRBD2|once|TRBV5-1
TGCGCCAGCAGCAGGGACATTAGCGGGAGGGTGAGCTCCTACAATGAGCAGTTCTTC
CASSRDISGRVSSYNEQFF
>TRBJ2-7|.|.|TRBV28
TGTGCCAGCAGTTCAATACGGGGGTGGAGCTACGAGCAGTACTTC
CASSSIRGWSYEQYF